The 32 T cell receptor beta chains reported below all come from one sample, sequenced in a study of cytomegalovirus exposure and HLA in healthy donors (TCRdb year 2017). Libraries came from the immunoSEQ multiplex PCR assay. For the multiplex PCR, a mixture combining 60 forward primers for TCR Vbeta segments and 13 reverse primers for TCR Jbeta segments was used. TCRdb obtained this table from immuneACCESS and retained in-frame rearrangements with V and J assigned. These tables miss some clones; where compared with another copy, unresolved V genes account for less than half of the shortfall, and the remainder is unexplained. Present in this sample are under 200,000 clones, around 82% of which were seen just once. The ten top clones hold less than 15% of the sample. The specimen sequenced was PBMCs. These receptors came from a woman aged 30 to 39 in good health and CMV-seropositive.

This chain connects TRBV27 to TRBJ2-1; TRBD2 matches at 9 bases. The CDR3 has 16 residues. J was trimmed by 6 bases and V by 5 bases; bases with no gene match: 11. In germline, CDR1 is MNHEY, CDR2 SMNVEV (reference sequence). The CDR3 spells CASSTALAGIPNEQFF. The CDR3 nucleotides are TGTGCCAGCAGTACTGCTCTAGCGGGAATACCCAATGAGCAGTTCTTC.

The chain employs TRBV6-5 and TRBJ2-1, with TRBD2 matching over 15 bases. Germline V gene sequence: CDR1 MNHEY, CDR2 SVGAGI. The CDR3 consists of 16 residues. With V trimmed by 2 bases and J by 7 bases, 3 bases remained unmatched. The CDR3 DNA reads as TGTGCCAGCAGTTACAGAGGGACTAGCGGGGGGAATGAGCAGTTCTTC. It translates to CASSYRGTSGGNEQFF.

This rearrangement joins TRBV29-1 to TRBJ2-1, with 8 bases lining up with TRBD2. Germline assignment: CDR1 SQVTM and CDR2 ANQGSEA. The CDR3 is made up of 14 amino acids. The chain's CDR3 is CSSLGAGGPIEQFF. The CDR3 bases are TGCAGTAGTCTGGGGGCGGGAGGCCCTATCGAGCAGTTCTTC.

The chain joins TRBV29-1 to TRBJ2-7; the match to TRBD1 covers 10 bases. The V and J ends lost 0 bases and 4 bases, in that order; junction bases with no gene match: 3. CDR1 SQVTM and CDR2 ANQGSEA come from the germline V gene. The length of the CDR3 is 14 residues. The CDR3 here is CSVEERTGGYEQYF. The CDR3 region has the DNA TGCAGCGTTGAAGAAAGGACAGGGGGTTACGAGCAGTACTTC.

Comments on this clone: The identical CDR3 is also encoded by other nucleotide sequences in the sample. In nucleotides, the CDR3 is TGTGCCAGCAGCTCGGGCACCGGGGAGCTGTTTTTT. Protein product: CASSSGTGELFF. The chain employs TRBV27 and TRBJ2-2; D not resolved. V was shortened by 6 bases and J by 4 bases, with 6 bases between the two germline ends. The CDR3 runs 12 residues. Germline CDR1 and CDR2: MNHEY and SMNVEV (reference sequence).

This clone was detected many times. The chain employs TRBV6-5 and TRBJ1-4; tentative D call: TRBD1 (6 bases). The CDR3 is made up of 15 amino acids. V lost 2 bases and J lost 6, with 13 bases in between. The germline V gene has CDR1 MNHEY and CDR2 SVGAGI. The DNA for the CDR3 is TGTGCCAGCAGTTACACAATAAGACAGGATGAAAAACTGTTTTTT. Translation gives CASSYTIRQDEKLFF.

This clone occurred once. The chain employs TRBV18 and TRBJ2-3; D is uncertain. The length of the CDR3 is 15 residues. Germline V gene lookup returns CDR1 KGHSH and CDR2 LQKENI. Trimming pared 5 bases from V and 0 bases from J, leaving 12 bases between. CDR3 in DNA: TGTGCCAGCTCAGAAACGACAACTAGCACAGATACGCAGTATTTT. It specifies CASSETTTSTDTQYF.

This chain joins TRBV28 and TRBJ2-3, with 11 bases matching TRBD2. This CDR3 spans 16 amino acids. Trimming took 2 bases from V and 3 from J; bases not matched to a gene: 4. Germline CDR1 is MDHEN and CDR2 is SYDVKM. The chain's CDR3 is CASSLAGTSGTDTQYF. The CDR3 coding sequence is TGTGCCAGCAGTTTAGCAGGGACTAGCGGAACAGATACGCAGTATTTT.

The chain joins TRBV5-1 to TRBJ1-2, with a possible D match to TRBD1 (6 bases). The V and J ends lost 0 bases and 8 bases respectively, with 11 bases between them. The germline V gene has CDR1 SGHRS and CDR2 YFSETQ. The CDR3 covers 13 residues. In DNA form, the CDR3 reads TGCGCCAGCAGCTTGGCCATGGGGGCAGGCTACACCTTC. This translates into CASSLAMGAGYTF.

This clone was seen more than once but under ten times. V usage is TRBV4-1 and J usage is TRBJ1-3; possibly TRBD1 for D (6 bases). The V gene's germline CDR1 is MGHRA and CDR2 YSYEKL. V was cut by 4 bases and J by 4 bases, with 11 bases left in between. The length of the CDR3 is 14 residues. DNA of the CDR3: TGCGCCAGCAGCCCCTCAGGACAGGGAAACACCATATATTTT. Amino acid sequence: CASSPSGQGNTIYF.

This clone was observed a handful of times. V is TRBV7-9 and J is TRBJ1-2; tentative D call: TRBD1 (6 bases). This CDR3 contains 14 residues. V was pared by 5 bases and J by 4 bases, with 14 bases between. The germline V gene encodes CDR1 SEHNR and CDR2 FQNEAQ (reference sequence). In nucleotides, the CDR3 is TGTGCCAGCAGCCCGGAACAGGGTAGCTATGGCTACACCTTC. It encodes CASSPEQGSYGYTF. Looking up the rest from reference TRBV7-9 and TRBJ1-2 gives the full variable domain: DTGVSQNPRHKITKRGQNVTFRCDPISEHNRLYWYRQTLGQGPEFLTYFQNEAQLEKSRLLSDRFSAERPKGSFSTLEIQRTEQGDSAMYLCASSPEQGSYGYTFGSGTRLTVV.

The chain recombines TRBV30 with TRBJ1-6, with D perhaps TRBD1 (5 bases). This CDR3 is built from 18 residues. V gave up 1 base and J gave up 0 bases, with 16 bases separating them. Germline values: CDR1 GTSNPN, CDR2 SVGIG (reference sequence). The CDR3 region has the DNA TGTGCCTGGAGTGACTGGGAGGGGACTAGCTCCTATAATTCACCCCTCCACTTT. Translated, it gives CAWSDWEGTSSYNSPLHF.

The CDR3 DNA reads TGTGCCAGAAGCTCGGGCGGGACTAGCGGAAGCCTCTACACAGATACGCAGTATTTT. Translating it yields CARSSGGTSGSLYTDTQYF. The chain recombines TRBV5-3 with TRBJ2-3, with 11 bases fitting TRBD2. TRBV5-3 is filed as an ORF, its function uncertain. With 3 bases clipped from V and 2 bases from J, the junction kept 14 bases outside the gene matches. CDR3 length: 19 residues.

The chain couples TRBV2 to TRBJ2-5, with TRBD2 matching over 8 bases. CDR1 and CDR2 (germline): SNHLY, FYNNEI. The V and J ends lost 7 bases and 5 bases, in that order; junction bases with no gene match: 6. The CDR3 runs to 13 residues. DNA for the CDR3: TGTGCCAGCACCCTAGAGCGGGAGGAGACCCAGTACTTC. Amino acid sequence: CASTLEREETQYF.

The genes are TRBV2 and TRBJ2-2; D is unresolved. Germline lookup yields CDR1 SNHLY and CDR2 FYNNEI. Trimming shortened V by 4 bases and J by 6 bases, and 12 bases separated the two germline ends. The length of the CDR3 is 14 residues. This chain's CDR3 is CASSVNSWPGELFF. CDR3 sequence (DNA): TGTGCCAGCAGTGTCAACAGTTGGCCCGGGGAGCTGTTTTTT. The entire variable domain, with the rest obtained from reference TRBV2 and TRBJ2-2, is as follows: EPEVTQTPSHQVTQMGQEVILRCVPISNHLYFYWYRQILGQKVEFLVSFYNNEISEKSEIFDDQFSVERPDGSNFTLKIRSTKLEDSAMYFCASSVNSWPGELFFGEGSRLTVL.

As to this clone: Because the CDR3 is missing its conserved closing phenylalanine or tryptophan, this is likely a read error. The V gene is TRBV4-3, the J gene TRBJ1-2; D is unclear. Germline loops: CDR1 LGHNA, CDR2 YSLEER. The CDR3 has 17 residues. Between the trimmed V and J ends, which lost 0 bases and 0 bases, there was a span of 14 bases. The CDR3 bases are TGCGCCAGCAGCCAAGATCCCTTCGGCACCACTAACTATGGCTACACCCTC. This encodes CASSQDPFGTTNYGYTL.

The chain joins TRBV11-2 to TRBJ2-2; TRBD2 matches 14 bases. CDR1 and CDR2 from the germline V gene are SGHAT and FQNNGV. The V segment lost 5 bases and the J segment 5 bases; nucleotides outside the gene matches: 7. The CDR3 is 17 amino acids. CDR3 region: CASSTWTSGGRTGELFF. Here the CDR3 DNA reads TGTGCCAGCAGCACCTGGACTAGCGGGGGGCGAACCGGGGAGCTGTTTTTT.

This clone has a handful of counts. CDR3 in DNA: TGTGCCAGCAGTGAAGTGGGGGGTCGGTCCGAGCAGTACTTC. Protein: CASSEVGGRSEQYF. The V and J genes are TRBV2 and TRBJ2-7, with D possibly being TRBD2 (6 bases). The CDR3 consists of 14 residues. Germline loops: CDR1 SNHLY, CDR2 FYNNEI. V was cut by 1 base and J by 6 bases, with 13 bases left in between.

J is TRBJ1-1 and V is TRBV28, with D unresolved. The V gene lost 5 bases and the J gene lost 5 bases, with 15 bases spanning the gap. Germline CDR1 and CDR2: MDHEN and SYDVKM. CDR3 length equals 14 residues. The CDR3 nucleotides read TGTGCCAGCAGTGCCACGGGATTAGGGACTGAAGCTTTCTTT. It yields the protein CASSATGLGTEAFF.

The rearrangement joins TRBV28 to TRBJ2-3; tentatively, D is TRBD1 (7 bases). Between the trimmed V and J ends, which lost 6 bases and 4 bases, there was a span of 23 bases. The CDR3 runs 17 residues. The germline V gene has CDR1 MDHEN and CDR2 SYDVKM. CDR3 loop: CASSPLGRDSLADTQYF. In DNA, the CDR3 is TGTGCCAGCAGCCCCTTGGGGCGGGACAGCCTGGCAGATACGCAGTATTTT.

The chain is built from TRBV27 and TRBJ2-1, with 12 bases fitting TRBD2. Germline CDR1 is MNHEY and CDR2 is SMNVEV (reference sequence). The CDR3 runs 15 residues. The V segment lost 7 bases and the J segment 8 bases; nucleotides outside the gene matches: 9. The CDR3, as DNA: TGTGCCAGCACGAGACTAGCGGGAGAAGCGGATGAGCAGTTCTTC. Protein: CASTRLAGEADEQFF.

The chain links TRBV5-5 to TRBJ2-3, with D possibly being TRBD2 (5 bases). V shed 9 bases and J shed 1 base, with 12 bases lying between them. The CDR3 loop spans 13 amino acids. Per germline, CDR1 SGHKS and CDR2 YYEKEE (reference sequence). The CDR3, as DNA: TGTGCCACAACGGAGGACGGCACAGATACGCAGTATTTT. Translated: CATTEDGTDTQYF.

This clone has only a few counts. This chain uses TRBV6-6 with TRBJ2-5; D is undetermined. This CDR3 contains 14 residues. Trimming stripped 4 bases from V and 5 bases from J, with 14 bases between. Germline V CDR1 and CDR2: MNHNY, SVGAGI (reference sequence). CDR3: CASSSRRPRETQYF. In DNA, the CDR3 is TGTGCCAGCAGTTCCCGGCGGCCAAGGGAGACCCAGTACTTC.

In this sample, this clone turned up once. The J gene is TRBJ1-2, the V gene TRBV14, with D perhaps matching TRBD1 (6 bases). CDR3 size: 17 residues. Germline-derived CDR1 and CDR2 are SGHDN and FVKESK. V lost 1 base and J lost 5, with 20 bases in between. The CDR3 DNA reads TGTGCCAGCAGCCAAGGCCGACGGGGGGCCCTTTCGTATGGCTACACCTTC. It translates to CASSQGRRGALSYGYTF.

This clone has a handful of counts. The chain recombines TRBV21-1 with TRBJ2-1; the table names TRBD1, a call not compared with the DNA. TRBV21-1 is given as a pseudogene. The CDR3 sequence is 14 residues long. The CDR3 region is CASSKDRVYNEQFF. CDR3 in DNA: TGTGCCAGCAGCAAAGACAGGGTGTACAATGAGCAGTTCTTC.

The chain uses TRBV29-1 and TRBJ1-1; weak D call: TRBD1 (6 bases). This CDR3 contains 12 residues. V was shortened by 7 bases and J by 1 base, with 10 bases between the two germline ends. Germline assignment: CDR1 SQVTM and CDR2 ANQGSEA. The CDR3 DNA sequence: TGCAGCGCCAGGGGATGGAACACTGAAGCTTTCTTT. Encoded protein: CSARGWNTEAFF.

V and J are TRBV7-8 and TRBJ1-2; no reliable D call. The CDR3 covers 16 residues. Germline CDR1 reads SGHVS; CDR2 reads FQNEAQ. Trimming removed 1 base from V and 1 base from J, with 13 bases in between. CDR3 sequence (DNA): TGTGCCAGCAGCTTAGAGAGAGTAGTCGGTAACTATGGCTACACCTTC. Residues: CASSLERVVGNYGYTF.

The rearrangement uses TRBV9 and TRBJ2-7; 9 bases map to TRBD2. The CDR3 runs to 14 residues. The germline CDR1 and CDR2 sequences are SGDLS and YYNGEE. J lost 6 bases, V lost 3 bases, and 7 bases had no gene match. The CDR3 loop is CASSAGLANREQYF. In DNA form, the CDR3 reads TGTGCCAGCAGCGCGGGACTAGCCAACCGCGAGCAGTACTTC.

V and J are TRBV11-3 and TRBJ2-7; 9 bases line up with TRBD1. Germline CDR1 is SGHNT and CDR2 is YENEEA. The ends lost 1 base at V and 1 base at J; junction bases unmatched: 8. The CDR3 extends over 17 amino acids. CDR3 loop: CASSLGRTGQGSYEQYF. CDR3 in DNA: TGTGCCAGCAGCTTAGGAAGGACGGGACAGGGATCCTACGAGCAGTACTTC.

Concerning this clone: Other DNA sequences in this specimen translate into the identical CDR3. This rearrangement joins TRBV19 to TRBJ2-5; no clear D gene. The CDR3 consists of 12 residues. Germline V CDR1 and CDR2: LNHDA, SQIVND (reference sequence). V lost 3 bases, J lost 4 bases, and 6 bases lay in between. The CDR3 coding sequence is TGTGCCAGTAGTATCTCGGGAGAGACCCAGTACTTC. The encoded protein is CASSISGETQYF.

The chain employs TRBV5-1 and TRBJ1-1, with TRBD1 identical over 7 bases. This CDR3 has 14 amino acids. V was clipped by 4 bases and J by 0 bases; unmatched bases: 3. The germline V gene encodes CDR1 SGHRS and CDR2 YFSETQ. The CDR3 loop is CASSQGQMNTEAFF. CDR3 sequence (DNA): TGCGCCAGCAGCCAGGGACAGATGAACACTGAAGCTTTCTTT.

V usage is TRBV11-2 and J usage is TRBJ2-2, with 11 bases aligning to TRBD2. V lost 4 bases, J lost 2 bases, and 6 bases stayed unmatched. Germline-derived CDR1 and CDR2 are SGHAT and FQNNGV. The CDR3 contains 17 residues. The CDR3: CASSSPGTSGNTGELFF. CDR3 sequence (DNA): TGTGCCAGCAGCTCCCCCGGGACTAGCGGCAACACCGGGGAGCTGTTTTTT.